This TCR beta chain was retrieved from a study of shared clonotypes between healthy human individuals. CD45RA+ naive and CD45RA-negative memory subsets were separated from CD4+ cells. For this clone: What it recognizes is unknown.

Findings of the study overall: When naive CD4 clonotypes were compared across a handful of donors, approximately 5% were shared.

The CDR3 contains 12 residues. Germline CDR1 and CDR2: SNHLY and FYNNEI. V lost 7 bases and J 1 base, leaving 8 bases between the germline ends. Sequenced by immunoSEQ multiplex PCR; TCRdb stores in-frame clones only, minus some. The sample records 2 million to 2.5 million clones, approximately 94% being singletons. The chain joins TRBV2 to TRBJ2-7; no clear D. The TCR comes from a man between 18 and 29 years old in good health. Material: naive CD4+ T cells sorted from blood. As to subset: CD45RA+ positively selected. The DNA for the CDR3 is TGTGCCAGCACCCCAGGATCCTACGAGCAGTACTTC. This gives the protein CASTPGSYEQYF.